A single sample gave rise to the 12 T cell receptor beta chains below, sequenced in a study of response to subunit inactivated influenza vaccine. Via MiXCR, TCRdb re-called the RT-PCR reads, giving one row per CDR3 protein. The repertoire holds more than 450,000 distinct CDR3 sequences, about 11% seen once, with roughly 10% in the top ten. The sample here was PBMCs from blood, taken on the day of vaccination. The receptors here all came from a man aged 50 to 59 who received an inactivated influenza vaccine.

The chain couples TRBV2 to TRBJ2-1, with 11 bases lining up with TRBD2. Germline assignment: CDR1 SNHLY and CDR2 FYNNEI. The CDR3 spans 16 residues. The V segment lost 4 bases and the J segment 4 bases; nucleotides outside the gene matches: 6. CDR3 in amino acids: CASSVLRLAGYNEQFF. CDR3 nucleotides: TGTGCCAGCAGTGTTCTTAGACTAGCGGGATACAATGAGCAGTTCTTC. The full variable domain, with the rest looked up from reference TRBV2 and TRBJ2-1, is EPEVTQTPSHQVTQMGQEVILRCVPISNHLYFYWYRQILGQKVEFLVSFYNNEISEKSEIFDDQFSVERPDGSNFTLKIRSTKLEDSAMYFCASSVLRLAGYNEQFFGPGTRLTVL.

This clonotype was detected a few times. The V call is TRBV19, the J call TRBJ2-7; D remains unclear. Germline V CDR1 and CDR2: LNHDA, SQIVND (reference sequence). The CDR3 covers 14 residues. Trimming pared 1 base from V and 6 bases from J, leaving 13 bases between. CDR3 DNA sequence: TGTGCCAGTAGTATAGGTCGCCAGGATACCGAGCAGTACTTC. It encodes CASSIGRQDTEQYF.

This clonotype has just a few counts. The rearrangement uses TRBV12-3 or TRBV12-4 and TRBJ1-5, with a weak D call TRBD1 (5 bases). Trimming shortened V by 4 bases and J by 3 bases, and 10 bases separated the two germline ends. This CDR3 has 14 amino acids. The CDR3 here is CASSWGRLNQPQHF. The CDR3 region has the DNA TGTGCCAGCAGTTGGGGGAGACTCAATCAGCCCCAGCATTTT.

This clonotype was seen more than once but under ten times. This chain joins TRBV11-2 and TRBJ2-3, with a tentative D call TRBD2 (5 bases). Looked up from germline, CDR1 is SGHAT and CDR2 is FQNNGV. The V gene lost 2 bases and the J gene lost 4 bases, with 13 bases spanning the gap. The CDR3 loop spans 15 amino acids. The CDR3 loop reads CASSLLRGSADTQYF. The CDR3 nucleotides are TGTGCCAGCAGCTTATTGCGAGGGTCCGCAGATACGCAGTATTTT.

The genes are TRBV5-1 and TRBJ2-1, with D perhaps matching TRBD2 (5 bases). The CDR3 covers 13 residues. Germline V gene data show CDR1 as SGHRS and CDR2 as YFSETQ. The V end lost 0 bases, the J end lost 14 bases, and 15 bases lay between the germline ends. In DNA form, the CDR3 reads TGCGCCAGCAGCTTGGTTTCCCACGGGGTGAAGTTCTTC. This encodes CASSLVSHGVKFF. Complete variable domain (other parts from reference TRBV5-1 and TRBJ2-1): KAGVTQTPRYLIKTRGQQVTLSCSPISGHRSVSWYQQTPGQGLQFLFEYFSETQRNKGNFPGRFSGRQFSNSRSEMNVSTLELGDSALYLCASSLVSHGVKFFGPGTRLTVL.

This clonotype was counted many times. This chain connects TRBV2 to TRBJ2-3; no definite D call. The CDR3 sequence is 15 residues long. In germline, CDR1 is SNHLY, CDR2 FYNNEI. Trimming left V 6 bases short and J 0 bases short, with 13 bases between. CDR3 in amino acids: CASRLNTQSTDTQYF. The CDR3 nucleotides read TGTGCCAGCAGGCTAAATACCCAGAGCACAGATACGCAGTATTTT.

This clonotype was seen a handful of times. The V and J genes are TRBV5-1 and TRBJ1-2, with D perhaps matching TRBD1 (6 bases). Looked up from germline, CDR1 is SGHRS and CDR2 is YFSETQ. V gave up 0 bases and J gave up 8 bases, with 17 bases separating them. This CDR3 region has 15 residues. The CDR3 spells CASSLGGDRLRGYTF. CDR3 coding DNA: TGCGCCAGCAGCTTGGGGGGCGACAGGTTACGAGGCTACACCTTC.

This clonotype turned up a few times. CDR3 sequence reads: CASSLARPNTGELFF. The DNA of the CDR3 is TGTGCCAGCAGCTTAGCCCGGCCGAACACCGGGGAGCTGTTTTTT. The V gene is TRBV7-2, the J gene TRBJ2-2; D remains unclear. This CDR3 spans 15 amino acids. Per germline, CDR1 SGHTA and CDR2 FQGNSA. Trimming cost V 0 bases and J 0 bases, with 5 bases left between them.

This chain uses TRBV10-3 with TRBJ2-1, with TRBD2 identical over 8 bases. Per germline, CDR1 ENHRY and CDR2 SYGVKD. The CDR3 has 14 residues. Trimming took 5 bases from V and 8 from J; bases not matched to a gene: 8. In nucleotides, the CDR3 is TGTGCCATCAGTAGGAGCGGGAGTAGAGATGAGCAGTTCTTC. As protein: CAISRSGSRDEQFF.

This clonotype was recorded many times. The rearrangement joins TRBV7-6 to TRBJ2-5; 10 positions match TRBD2. Per germline, CDR1 SGHVS and CDR2 FNYEAQ. The CDR3 is 14 amino acids. Trimming took 2 bases from V and 4 from J; bases not matched to a gene: 1. Written as DNA, the CDR3 is TGTGCCAGCAGCTTAAGACTAGCGGGAGAGACCCAGTACTTC. It translates to CASSLRLAGETQYF. The full variable domain, completed using reference TRBV7-6 and TRBJ2-5, is GAGVSQSPRYKVTKRGQDVALRCDPISGHVSLYWYRQALGQGPEFLTYFNYEAQQDKSGLPNDRFSAERPEGSISTLTIQRTEQRDSAMYRCASSLRLAGETQYFGPGTRLLVL.

In this sample, this clonotype turned up many times. The genes are TRBV12-3 or TRBV12-4 and TRBJ2-7; a possible D gene is TRBD2 (7 bases). Trimming pared 2 bases from V and 4 bases from J, leaving 9 bases between. The CDR3 runs 13 residues. The CDR3 region is CASSLKGGYEQYF. The DNA of the CDR3 is TGTGCCAGCAGTTTAAAGGGGGGGTACGAGCAGTACTTC.

A few counts support this clonotype. V is TRBV5-1 and J is TRBJ2-7; 9 bases match TRBD2. V gave up 4 bases and J gave up 0 bases; unmatched junction bases: 11. Germline V lookup: CDR1 SGHRS, CDR2 YFSETQ. CDR3 length equals 17 residues. The DNA of the CDR3 is TGCGCCAGCAGCCCCCGCCCAGCGGGAGGAGGCTCCTACGAGCAGTACTTC. Translation: CASSPRPAGGGSYEQYF.